These 23 T cell receptor beta chains share one sample of origin, sequenced in a study of CD8 T cells in ankylosing spondylitis. These receptors have no known antigen. MiXCR, applied by TCRdb to the 5' RACE reads, yields one record per CDR3 protein. This table has about 420,000 distinct CDR3 sequences, 20% to 25% appearing once. Findings and caveats of the study: Seemingly distinctive of ankylosing spondylitis blood was a TCR beta motif formed by eight highly homologous variants.

The sequencing sample was made of blood, either unsorted or a sorted T cell fraction (not recorded which). The receptors were gathered from a male donor with ankylosing spondylitis.

This clonotype was seen only a few times. The rearrangement joins TRBV7-2 to TRBJ2-2, with 14 nucleotides matching TRBD2. This CDR3 is 17 amino acids long. The trim removed 5 bases at V and 6 bases at J, leaving 8 bases unmatched. The germline V gene has CDR1 SGHTA and CDR2 FQGNSA. CDR3 protein: CASSRGTSGSLSGELFF. Here the CDR3 DNA reads TGTGCCAGCAGCCGAGGGACTAGCGGGAGTCTTTCCGGGGAGCTGTTTTTT.

The genes are TRBV28 and TRBJ2-1, with D tentatively TRBD1 (7 bases). V was pared by 6 bases and J by 7 bases, with 19 bases between. The CDR3 totals 15 residues. Germline CDR1 is MDHEN and CDR2 is SYDVKM. CDR3 sequence (DNA): TGTGCCAGCAGGATGACAGGGAGGTTATTAAATGAGCAGTTCTTC. Amino acid sequence: CASRMTGRLLNEQFF. Full variable domain (remainder filled in from reference TRBV28 and TRBJ2-1): DVKVTQSSRYLVKRTGEKVFLECVQDMDHENMFWYRQDPGLGLRLIYFSYDVKMKEKGDIPEGYSVSREKKERFSLILESASTNQTSMYLCASRMTGRLLNEQFFGPGTRLTVL.

This rearrangement joins TRBV5-5 to TRBJ2-4; the D gene is possibly TRBD2 (5 bases). This CDR3 spans 15 amino acids. V dropped 2 bases and J dropped 8 bases, with 17 bases sitting between them. Germline CDR1 reads SGHKS; CDR2 reads YYEKEE (reference sequence). CDR3 DNA: TGTGCCAGCAGCTTAAATAGTGAGGGTACGGACATTCAGTACTTC. Protein sequence: CASSLNSEGTDIQYF.

The chain recombines TRBV28 with TRBJ2-3; 13 nucleotides line up with TRBD2. The J segment lost 5 bases and the V segment lost 4 bases, leaving 6 bases of the junction unmatched. The CDR3 extends over 16 amino acids. The germline gives CDR1 MDHEN, CDR2 SYDVKM. For the CDR3, the DNA is TGTGCCAGCAGTTCGGGACTAGCGGGATGGGAAGATACGCAGTATTTT. Its translation is CASSSGLAGWEDTQYF.

V usage is TRBV12-3 or TRBV12-4 and J usage is TRBJ2-7; the D gene is possibly TRBD2 (7 bases). This CDR3 region has 13 residues. The V gene lost 6 bases and the J gene lost 5 bases, with 14 bases spanning the gap. The CDR3 region has the DNA TGTGCCAGCAGAGGGGGGGGTCGCCACGAGCAGTACTTC. It specifies CASRGGGRHEQYF.

The chain couples TRBV28 to TRBJ1-2; D is unresolved. This CDR3 comprises 13 residues. V was cut by 6 bases and J by 8 bases, with 16 bases left in between. Germline-derived CDR1 and CDR2 are MDHEN and SYDVKM. CDR3 residues: CASRAGAAWGYTF. Here the CDR3 DNA reads TGTGCCAGCAGAGCCGGAGCGGCGTGGGGCTACACCTTC.

The V gene is TRBV4-1, the J gene TRBJ1-4, with D maybe TRBD1 (6 bases). The CDR3 loop spans 13 amino acids. The V end lost 1 base, the J end lost 10 bases, and 10 bases lay between the germline ends. Germline CDR1 reads MGHRA; CDR2 reads YSYEKL. In DNA form, the CDR3 reads TGCGCCAGCAGCCAAGGGACAGTAGCAAAACTGTTTTTT. Its translation is CASSQGTVAKLFF.

DNA of the CDR3: TGTGCCAGCAGGGCCCTAGACAGGGAGTCGGCCGGGGAGCTGTTTTTT. Protein product: CASRALDRESAGELFF. V is TRBV2 and J is TRBJ2-2; 7 bases match TRBD1. The CDR3 is 16 amino acids. The J segment lost 6 bases and the V segment lost 6 bases, leaving 13 bases of the junction unmatched. Looked up from germline, CDR1 is SNHLY and CDR2 is FYNNEI.

The chain uses TRBV28 and TRBJ2-1, with 7 nucleotides matching TRBD1. Germline V gives CDR1 MDHEN, CDR2 SYDVKM. The CDR3 totals 16 residues. V shed 6 bases, J shed 4 bases, and the junction held 12 bases outside the gene matches. As DNA, the CDR3 is TGTGCCAGCAGACTCCCTCCGGGACAGCAGTACAATGAGCAGTTCTTC. This codes for CASRLPPGQQYNEQFF. Based on the CDR3 plus reference TRBV28 and TRBJ2-1, the full variable domain is DVKVTQSSRYLVKRTGEKVFLECVQDMDHENMFWYRQDPGLGLRLIYFSYDVKMKEKGDIPEGYSVSREKKERFSLILESASTNQTSMYLCASRLPPGQQYNEQFFGPGTRLTVL.

The chain carries TRBV7-2 and TRBJ1-1, with D uncertain. The CDR3 spans 14 residues. With 5 bases removed from V and 0 bases from J, the gap between germline ends came to 10 bases. The germline V gene encodes CDR1 SGHTA and CDR2 FQGNSA. The CDR3: CASSRPGMNTEAFF. In DNA, the CDR3 is TGTGCCAGCAGCAGACCGGGTATGAACACTGAAGCTTTCTTT.

This rearrangement joins TRBV30 to TRBJ2-5; D may be TRBD2 (7 bases). The CDR3 runs to 16 residues. Germline V gene sequence: CDR1 GTSNPN, CDR2 SVGIG (reference sequence). Trimming shortened V by 0 bases and J by 5 bases, and 19 bases separated the two germline ends. CDR3 in amino acids: CAWSVSPGGAEETQYF. CDR3 DNA: TGTGCCTGGAGTGTATCGCCGGGGGGCGCCGAGGAGACCCAGTACTTC.

V gene TRBV7-3 combines with J gene TRBJ2-1; 8 nucleotides agree with TRBD1. V dropped 3 bases and J dropped 9; count of bases not matched to a gene: 4. The CDR3 contains 13 residues. Germline assignment: CDR1 SGHTA and CDR2 FQGTGA. In DNA, the CDR3 is TGTGCCAGCAGCTTCCAGGGGGCGGGTGAGCAGTTCTTC. It translates to CASSFQGAGEQFF. The complete variable domain, with remaining parts taken from reference TRBV7-3 and TRBJ2-1, reads GAGVSQTPSNKVTEKGKYVELRCDPISGHTALYWYRQSLGQGPEFLIYFQGTGAADDSGLPNDRFFAVRPEGSVSTLKIQRTERGDSAVYLCASSFQGAGEQFFGPGTRLTVL.

This clonotype was detected a few times. V is TRBV2 and J is TRBJ2-7; 8 bases are shared with TRBD1. Trimming took 8 bases from V and 3 from J; bases not matched to a gene: 6. There are 13 residues in the CDR3. Per the germline V gene, CDR1 is SNHLY and CDR2 is FYNNEI. The CDR3 protein is CASLSGTGYEQYF. In nucleotides, the CDR3 is TGTGCCAGCCTTTCCGGGACAGGCTACGAGCAGTACTTC.

The gene calls are TRBV3-1 and TRBJ2-5; no reliable D call. This CDR3 has 12 amino acids. Germline assignment: CDR1 LGHDT and CDR2 YNNKEL (reference sequence). The ends were cut back, 4 bases at V and 10 bases at J, with 13 bases in the middle. CDR3 residues: CASSLWGEDQYF. Written as DNA, the CDR3 is TGTGCCAGCAGCCTTTGGGGTGAAGACCAGTACTTC.

In this sample, this clonotype turned up a few times. The chain employs TRBV19 and TRBJ2-3, with D possibly called TRBD1 or TRBD2 (7 bases each). Germline CDR1 is LNHDA and CDR2 is SQIVND (reference sequence). Trimming stripped 7 bases from V and 1 base from J, with 18 bases between. This CDR3 has 16 residues. DNA for the CDR3: TGTGCCAGTACAGGGGAGGGGGCCATACGCACAGATACGCAGTATTTT. This codes for CASTGEGAIRTDTQYF.

The rearrangement links TRBV6-5 to TRBJ2-2; a possible D gene is TRBD2 (5 bases). Germline assignment: CDR1 MNHEY and CDR2 SVGAGI. The CDR3 is 14 amino acids. Trimming took 4 bases from V and 6 from J, leaving 12 bases between them. The CDR3 sequence is CASSSYAGSGELFF. DNA of the CDR3: TGTGCCAGCAGTTCCTACGCGGGTTCCGGGGAGCTGTTTTTT.

The chain links TRBV12-3 or TRBV12-4 to TRBJ2-7; D assignment may be TRBD1 or TRBD2 (5 bases each). V was pared by 7 bases and J by 3 bases, with 19 bases between. CDR3 length: 15 amino acids. CDR3 nucleotides: TGTGCCAGCACCCAAGGGACGATGTTTAACTACGAGCAGTACTTC. This codes for CASTQGTMFNYEQYF.

This clonotype was observed many times. V and J are TRBV29-1 and TRBJ1-2; TRBD1 matches 10 bases. The V and J ends lost 4 bases and 4 bases, in that order; junction bases with no gene match: 3. The CDR3 extends over 13 amino acids. Per germline, CDR1 SQVTM and CDR2 ANQGSEA. The chain's CDR3 is CSVGTGGPYGYTF. The DNA of the CDR3 is TGCAGCGTTGGGACAGGGGGTCCCTATGGCTACACCTTC.

The rearrangement links TRBV7-2 to TRBJ2-1, with 11 nucleotides matching TRBD2. The CDR3 is 14 amino acids. Germline V gene lookup returns CDR1 SGHTA and CDR2 FQGNSA. V dropped 4 bases and J dropped 6; count of bases not matched to a gene: 2. The DNA for the CDR3 is TGTGCCAGCAGCTACACTAGCGGGAGCAATGAGCAGTTCTTC. Amino acids: CASSYTSGSNEQFF. Looking up the rest from reference TRBV7-2 and TRBJ2-1 gives the full variable domain: GAGVSQSPSNKVTEKGKDVELRCDPISGHTALYWYRQSLGQGLEFLIYFQGNSAPDKSGLPSDRFSAERTGGSVSTLTIQRTQQEDSAVYLCASSYTSGSNEQFFGPGTRLTVL.

V gene TRBV20-1 combines with J gene TRBJ1-4; no definite D call. The CDR3 is 12 amino acids. Germline CDR1 and CDR2: DFQATT and SNEGSKA (reference sequence). V was trimmed by 3 bases and J by 1 base, leaving 3 bases between them. The CDR3 nucleotides read TGCAGTGCTAGGCTAACTAATGAAAAACTGTTTTTT. Protein sequence: CSARLTNEKLFF.

This clonotype occurred many times. The chain joins TRBV29-1 to TRBJ2-7, with D possibly being TRBD2 (5 bases). This CDR3 contains 12 residues. The V gene's germline CDR1 is SQVTM and CDR2 ANQGSEA. The ends were cut back, 7 bases at V and 1 base at J, with 11 bases in the middle. The CDR3 nucleotides read TGCAGCGCCATAGCGAGGTCCTACGAGCAGTACTTC. Its protein product is CSAIARSYEQYF.

The rearrangement links TRBV2 to TRBJ2-2, with 7 bases lining up with TRBD1. With 7 bases clipped from V and 5 bases from J, the junction kept 13 bases outside the gene matches. Per germline, CDR1 SNHLY and CDR2 FYNNEI. The CDR3 sequence is 16 residues long. CDR3 loop: CASTQDRVRRTGELFF. The CDR3 DNA is TGTGCCAGCACTCAAGACAGGGTCAGGCGGACCGGGGAGCTGTTTTTT.

The chain is built from TRBV3-1 and TRBJ2-3; no clear D. Germline V gene data show CDR1 as LGHDT and CDR2 as YNNKEL (reference sequence). Trimming took 0 bases from V and 1 from J, leaving 11 bases between them. CDR3 length: 16 amino acids. DNA of the CDR3: TGTGCCAGCAGCCAAGATCGGGTCTACCGCACAGATACGCAGTATTTT. Encoded protein: CASSQDRVYRTDTQYF.